This is a list of T cell receptor beta chains from one sample in a study of OX40 agonist ivuxolimab in advanced cancers. Measured with immunoSEQ multiplex PCR; TCRdb has only the in-frame clones, and not every one. The table records 85,000 to 100,000 clones, around 90% of them present only once. The source material was CD4+ or CD8+ T cells sorted from blood, sampled in a trial of the OX40 agonist ivuxolimab. These receptors all come from an adult with an advanced solid tumor such as melanoma, head and neck, liver or kidney cancer. The CDR3 runs from the conserved cysteine through the conserved F or W. Each record gives: V gene, J gene, clone size, D gene, CDR3 protein, CDR3 DNA. The D gene is left open where the match is weak. Clone size is given for some rows only: seen once, a few or many times, or a class if the clone is expanded.

V gene: TRBV7-3
J gene: TRBJ2-3
clone size: .
D gene: TRBD2
CDR3 protein: CASSLSTSGRRTTDTQYF
CDR3 DNA: TGTGCCAGCAGCTTATCGACTAGCGGGCGCCGAACCACAGATACGCAGTATTTT

V gene: TRBV11-2
J gene: TRBJ2-7
clone size: few
D gene: .
CDR3 protein: CASSWGPYEQYF
CDR3 DNA: TGTGCCAGCAGCTGGGGACCCTACGAGCAGTACTTC

V gene: TRBV10-2
J gene: TRBJ2-1
clone size: .
D gene: TRBD2
CDR3 protein: CASSERLAGGYNEQFF
CDR3 DNA: TGCGCCAGCAGTGAGCGGCTAGCGGGAGGGTACAATGAGCAGTTCTTC

V gene: TRBV6-5
J gene: TRBJ1-2
clone size: .
D gene: TRBD1
CDR3 protein: CASSFRQGAGYGYTF
CDR3 DNA: TGTGCCAGCAGTTTCAGACAGGGGGCCGGCTATGGCTACACCTTC

V gene: TRBV9
J gene: TRBJ2-3
clone size: .
D gene: TRBD2
CDR3 protein: CASSVGTSGTDTQYF
CDR3 DNA: TGTGCCAGCAGCGTAGGAACTAGCGGCACAGATACGCAGTATTTT

V gene: TRBV5-4
J gene: TRBJ2-7
clone size: .
D gene: .
CDR3 protein: CASSPPGRDKRQYF
CDR3 DNA: TGTGCCAGCAGCCCGCCTGGCCGGGACAAAAGGCAGTACTTC

V gene: TRBV28
J gene: TRBJ1-3
clone size: .
D gene: .
CDR3 protein: CASSFLRGSGNTIYF
CDR3 DNA: TGTGCCAGCAGTTTCCTTCGGGGGAGCGGAAACACCATATATTTT

V gene: TRBV6-6
J gene: TRBJ2-7
clone size: .
D gene: .
CDR3 protein: CASSPGQGRAYEQYF
CDR3 DNA: TGTGCCAGCAGCCCAGGACAAGGGAGAGCCTACGAGCAGTACTTC

V gene: TRBV6-5
J gene: TRBJ2-7
clone size: .
D gene: .
CDR3 protein: CASSYSTGRVEQYF
CDR3 DNA: TGTGCCAGCAGTTACTCGACCGGACGGGTCGAGCAGTACTTC

V gene: TRBV6-5
J gene: TRBJ2-7
clone size: .
D gene: TRBD2
CDR3 protein: CASSWGLAKAYEQYF
CDR3 DNA: TGTGCCAGCAGTTGGGGACTAGCAAAGGCCTACGAGCAGTACTTC

V gene: TRBV20-1
J gene: TRBJ1-2
clone size: .
D gene: .
CDR3 protein: CSVFEYGYTF
CDR3 DNA: TGCAGTGTGTTCGAGTATGGCTACACCTTC

V gene: TRBV11-2
J gene: TRBJ2-1
clone size: .
D gene: TRBD1
CDR3 protein: CASSLFDREVVF
CDR3 DNA: TGTGCCAGCAGCTTATTCGACAGGGAAGTGGTCTTC

V gene: TRBV2
J gene: TRBJ1-5
clone size: few
D gene: .
CDR3 protein: CASTRASNQPQHF
CDR3 DNA: TGTGCCAGCACCAGGGCTAGCAATCAGCCCCAGCATTTT

V gene: TRBV19
J gene: TRBJ1-4
clone size: .
D gene: TRBD1
CDR3 protein: CASSLGTVSGNEKLFF
CDR3 DNA: TGTGCCAGTAGTCTCGGGACAGTTAGTGGTAATGAAAAACTGTTTTTT

V gene: TRBV18
J gene: TRBJ2-5
clone size: .
D gene: TRBD2
CDR3 protein: CASSPGLDETQYF
CDR3 DNA: TGTGCCAGCTCACCCGGACTAGATGAGACCCAGTACTTC

V gene: TRBV5-6
J gene: TRBJ2-4
clone size: .
D gene: .
CDR3 protein: CASSLVGGSKNIQYF
CDR3 DNA: TGTGCCAGCAGCTTGGTAGGGGGGTCCAAAAACATTCAGTACTTC

V gene: TRBV7-9
J gene: TRBJ2-4
clone size: .
D gene: TRBD2
CDR3 protein: CASSSGTSGSIDIQYF
CDR3 DNA: TGTGCCAGCAGCTCTGGGACTAGCGGGAGTATAGACATTCAGTACTTC

V gene: TRBV5-4
J gene: TRBJ1-2
clone size: .
D gene: TRBD1
CDR3 protein: CASSPGQGKIDGYGYTF
CDR3 DNA: TGTGCCAGCAGCCCCGGACAGGGAAAAATTGATGGCTATGGCTACACCTTC

V gene: TRBV7-7
J gene: TRBJ2-2
clone size: .
D gene: .
CDR3 protein: CASSLSSNTGELFF
CDR3 DNA: TGTGCCAGCAGCTTAAGCTCGAACACCGGGGAGCTGTTTTTT

V gene: TRBV11-3
J gene: TRBJ2-7
clone size: .
D gene: .
CDR3 protein: CASSRGGPGYEQYF
CDR3 DNA: TGTGCCAGCAGCCGAGGAGGGCCCGGGTACGAGCAGTACTTC

V gene: TRBV21-1
J gene: TRBJ2-7
clone size: .
D gene: .
CDR3 protein: CASSKGAGGAYEQYF
CDR3 DNA: TGTGCCAGCAGCAAAGGAGCAGGGGGCGCCTACGAGCAGTACTTC

V gene: TRBV18
J gene: TRBJ1-4
clone size: .
D gene: TRBD1
CDR3 protein: CASSPQGAQEKLFF
CDR3 DNA: TGTGCCAGCTCACCACAGGGGGCCCAGGAAAAACTGTTTTTT

V gene: TRBV18
J gene: TRBJ2-1
clone size: .
D gene: TRBD2
CDR3 protein: CASSPTREGNEQFF
CDR3 DNA: TGTGCCAGCTCACCGACGCGGGAGGGCAATGAGCAGTTCTTC

V gene: TRBV11-2
J gene: TRBJ2-7
clone size: .
D gene: .
CDR3 protein: CASSRDYRYEQYF
CDR3 DNA: TGTGCCAGCAGTCGAGACTACCGCTACGAGCAGTACTTC

V gene: TRBV19
J gene: TRBJ2-3
clone size: .
D gene: .
CDR3 protein: CASRSGQRVDTQYF
CDR3 DNA: TGTGCCAGTAGAAGCGGGCAGCGGGTAGATACGCAGTATTTT

V gene: TRBV7-3
J gene: TRBJ2-2
clone size: many
D gene: .
CDR3 protein: CASSLTNTGELFF
CDR3 DNA: TGTGCCAGCAGCCTGACGAACACCGGGGAGCTGTTTTTT

V gene: TRBV7-9
J gene: TRBJ1-5
clone size: .
D gene: TRBD1
CDR3 protein: CASSPGTGGYNQPQHF
CDR3 DNA: TGTGCCAGCAGCCCCGGGACAGGGGGTTATAATCAGCCCCAGCATTTT

V gene: TRBV15
J gene: TRBJ1-4
clone size: .
D gene: .
CDR3 protein: CATSRGGSGEKLFF
CDR3 DNA: TGTGCCACCAGCAGAGGGGGTTCCGGGGAAAAACTGTTTTTT

V gene: TRBV7-9
J gene: TRBJ2-2
clone size: .
D gene: .
CDR3 protein: CASVPRSGAGELFF
CDR3 DNA: TGTGCCAGCGTACCCAGGTCGGGGGCCGGGGAGCTGTTTTTT

V gene: TRBV30
J gene: TRBJ2-7
clone size: .
D gene: TRBD2
CDR3 protein: CAWSAGTSGSYEQYF
CDR3 DNA: TGTGCCTGGAGCGCGGGGACTAGCGGGAGCTACGAGCAGTACTTC

V gene: TRBV7-2
J gene: TRBJ2-5
clone size: .
D gene: .
CDR3 protein: CASSPTAQETQYF
CDR3 DNA: TGTGCCAGCAGCCCGACGGCTCAAGAGACCCAGTACTTC

V gene: TRBV5-4
J gene: TRBJ1-5
clone size: .
D gene: .
CDR3 protein: CASSQVLGATGQPQHF
CDR3 DNA: TGTGCCAGCAGCCAAGTCCTGGGGGCGACGGGTCAGCCCCAGCATTTT

V gene: TRBV4-1
J gene: TRBJ2-5
clone size: .
D gene: .
CDR3 protein: CASSQDERPQETQYF
CDR3 DNA: TGCGCCAGCAGCCAAGATGAGCGACCTCAAGAGACCCAGTACTTC

V gene: TRBV29-1
J gene: TRBJ2-1
clone size: once
D gene: TRBD2
CDR3 protein: CSVESGTSGSSYYYNEQFF
CDR3 DNA: TGCAGCGTTGAATCCGGGACTAGCGGGAGTTCCTACTACTACAATGAGCAGTTCTTC

V gene: TRBV6-6
J gene: TRBJ2-2
clone size: .
D gene: TRBD1
CDR3 protein: CASSIQQGAGGELFF
CDR3 DNA: TGTGCCAGCAGTATTCAACAGGGGGCGGGCGGGGAGCTGTTTTTT

V gene: TRBV20-1
J gene: TRBJ2-5
clone size: .
D gene: .
CDR3 protein: CSADGRQAQYF
CDR3 DNA: TGCAGTGCTGACGGACGGCAGGCCCAGTACTTC

V gene: TRBV9
J gene: TRBJ1-1
clone size: .
D gene: TRBD1
CDR3 protein: CASSTQGQGNTEAFF
CDR3 DNA: TGTGCCAGCAGCACCCAGGGACAGGGTAACACTGAAGCTTTCTTT

V gene: TRBV18
J gene: TRBJ2-7
clone size: .
D gene: .
CDR3 protein: CASSSSASYEQYF
CDR3 DNA: TGTGCCAGCTCCTCTAGCGCCTCCTACGAGCAGTACTTC

V gene: TRBV7-2
J gene: TRBJ1-3
clone size: .
D gene: .
CDR3 protein: CASSFSYPGGDSGNTIYF
CDR3 DNA: TGTGCCAGCAGCTTTTCCTATCCGGGGGGGGACTCTGGAAACACCATATATTTT

V gene: TRBV29-1
J gene: TRBJ2-5
clone size: .
D gene: .
CDR3 protein: CSVNLGSTTLETQYF
CDR3 DNA: TGCAGCGTGAACCTAGGGTCGACGACCCTGGAGACCCAGTACTTC

V gene: TRBV7-2
J gene: TRBJ2-2
clone size: once
D gene: TRBD1
CDR3 protein: CASSLAGTGPGELFF
CDR3 DNA: TGTGCCAGCAGCTTAGCCGGGACAGGGCCCGGGGAGCTGTTTTTT

V gene: TRBV6-5
J gene: TRBJ1-5
clone size: .
D gene: .
CDR3 protein: CASSLTWGSQHF
CDR3 DNA: TGTGCCAGCAGCCTGACCTGGGGGTCCCAGCATTTT

V gene: TRBV18
J gene: TRBJ1-2
clone size: .
D gene: TRBD1
CDR3 protein: CASSVGTAWRGYTF
CDR3 DNA: TGTGCCAGCTCAGTAGGGACAGCCTGGAGGGGCTACACCTTC

V gene: TRBV25-1
J gene: TRBJ1-4
clone size: .
D gene: .
CDR3 protein: CASRSRQGLEKLFF
CDR3 DNA: TGTGCCAGCAGGTCTCGGCAGGGTCTCGAAAAACTGTTTTTT

V gene: TRBV5-6
J gene: TRBJ2-5
clone size: .
D gene: .
CDR3 protein: CASSPLRGDEQETQYF
CDR3 DNA: TGTGCCAGCAGCCCACTCAGGGGAGATGAACAAGAGACCCAGTACTTC

V gene: TRBV2
J gene: TRBJ2-1
clone size: .
D gene: TRBD1
CDR3 protein: CASLRDRDYNEQFF
CDR3 DNA: TGTGCCAGCCTCCGGGACAGGGACTACAATGAGCAGTTCTTC

V gene: TRBV4-2
J gene: TRBJ2-7
clone size: .
D gene: TRBD2
CDR3 protein: CASSQGLAGGIYEQYF
CDR3 DNA: TGTGCCAGCAGCCAGGGACTAGCGGGAGGGATCTACGAGCAGTACTTC

V gene: TRBV6-6
J gene: TRBJ2-1
clone size: .
D gene: .
CDR3 protein: CASRTRPHSNEQFF
CDR3 DNA: TGTGCCAGCAGAACCCGCCCACACAGCAATGAGCAGTTCTTC

V gene: TRBV18
J gene: TRBJ1-5
clone size: .
D gene: .
CDR3 protein: CASSLQGPTTPQHF
CDR3 DNA: TGTGCCAGCTCACTTCAGGGGCCTACTACCCCCCAGCATTTT

V gene: TRBV4-1
J gene: TRBJ2-1
clone size: .
D gene: TRBD2
CDR3 protein: CASSQVVRELRSEQFF
CDR3 DNA: TGCGCCAGCAGCCAAGTCGTGCGGGAGCTACGGTCCGAGCAGTTCTTC

V gene: TRBV18
J gene: TRBJ2-1
clone size: .
D gene: .
CDR3 protein: CASSPRATGEYNEQFF
CDR3 DNA: TGTGCCAGCTCACCACGTGCAACGGGAGAGTACAATGAGCAGTTCTTC

V gene: TRBV11-2
J gene: TRBJ1-1
clone size: .
D gene: TRBD1
CDR3 protein: CASSLDRDTEAFF
CDR3 DNA: TGTGCCAGCAGCTTGGACAGGGACACTGAAGCTTTCTTT

V gene: TRBV6-5
J gene: TRBJ2-5
clone size: .
D gene: .
CDR3 protein: CASSYGAGQGTQYF
CDR3 DNA: TGTGCCAGCAGTTATGGGGCAGGGCAAGGGACCCAGTACTTC

V gene: TRBV5-1
J gene: TRBJ2-3
clone size: .
D gene: .
CDR3 protein: CASSYEGRGSDTQYF
CDR3 DNA: TGCGCCAGCAGCTATGAAGGGAGAGGGTCAGATACGCAGTATTTT

V gene: TRBV6-5
J gene: TRBJ2-1
clone size: .
D gene: TRBD2
CDR3 protein: CASRLAGGSYNEQFF
CDR3 DNA: TGTGCCAGCAGACTAGCGGGAGGCTCCTACAATGAGCAGTTCTTC

V gene: TRBV15
J gene: TRBJ1-5
clone size: .
D gene: .
CDR3 protein: CATSRVAAMGNQPQHF
CDR3 DNA: TGTGCCACCAGCAGAGTTGCAGCCATGGGAAATCAGCCCCAGCATTTT

V gene: TRBV7-3
J gene: TRBJ2-3
clone size: .
D gene: .
CDR3 protein: CASSRQPGGGTDTQYF
CDR3 DNA: TGTGCCAGCAGCCGACAACCCGGGGGTGGCACAGATACGCAGTATTTT

V gene: TRBV7-8
J gene: TRBJ2-7
clone size: .
D gene: TRBD2
CDR3 protein: CASSLVAGGLYEQYF
CDR3 DNA: TGTGCCAGCAGCTTAGTCGCGGGAGGGCTGTACGAGCAGTACTTC

V gene: TRBV30
J gene: TRBJ1-3
clone size: .
D gene: TRBD1
CDR3 protein: CAWSVTGGSSGNTIYF
CDR3 DNA: TGTGCCTGGAGTGTAACAGGGGGTAGCTCTGGAAACACCATATATTTT